The sample holds a few counts of the clone carrying this T cell receptor beta chain. As yet, its antigen is unknown. At the DNA level, this CDR3 is encoded by other sequences in the same sample as well. This entry is derived from a study of beta chain features in type 1 diabetes. Study-wide findings and caveats: Type 1 diabetes patients had fewer VDJ junction insertions and more deletions. TCRB CDR3s from Type 1 diabetes patients were moderately but significantly shorter in all four CD4+ subsets.

This CDR3 has 13 residues. Trimming pared 3 bases from V and 4 bases from J, leaving 9 bases between. From germline, CDR1 is MNHEY and CDR2 SVGAGI. cDNA synthesis used the whole RNA isolate, giving expressed TCRB sequences. Naive, central memory and regulatory T cell samples yielded around 3.5 million reads on average. TCRdb's copy holds only in-frame clones and misses some; the assay was immunoSEQ multiplex PCR. The data show more than 550,000 clones, about 14% seen once. The receptor was derived from a man aged 18 to 30 with type 1 diabetes. Material for sequencing was naive CD4+ T cells from blood. The chain recombines TRBV6-5 with TRBJ2-5; D gene unclear. CDR3 sequence (DNA): TGTGCCAGCAGTTATTCGGTAGGAGAGACCCAGTACTTC. Protein sequence: CASSYSVGETQYF.